The next 10 T cell receptor beta chains were all read from a single sample in a study of T cell responses to AZD1222 COVID-19 vaccine. Some clones are missing from TCRdb's copy, which holds only in-frame ones; the method was immunoSEQ multiplex PCR. The sample lists 95,000 to 120,000 clones, approximately 88% seen once, with about 6.8% in the top ten. This specimen consisted of peripheral blood, obtained 28 days after the second AZD1222 dose. These receptors all stem from an adult who received the AZD1222 COVID-19 vaccine.

The gene calls are TRBV11-2 and TRBJ1-2, with a weak D call TRBD1 (6 bases). Trimming removed 4 bases from V and 4 bases from J, with 10 bases in between. The CDR3 sequence is 13 residues long. The V gene's germline CDR1 is SGHAT and CDR2 FQNNGV. DNA of the CDR3: TGTGCCAGCAGCTCTGGACAGTTCTATGGCTACACCTTC. This sequence encodes CASSSGQFYGYTF.

The gene calls are TRBV21-1 and TRBJ1-5. TRBV21-1 is tagged as a pseudogene. CDR3 length: 19 amino acids. Written as DNA, the CDR3 is TGTGCCAGCAGCAAAGCGCGGGGAACGGTAGCCTATAGCAATCAGCCCCAGCATTTT. The encoded protein is CASSKARGTVAYSNQPQHF.

This chain uses TRBV10-3 with TRBJ2-5, with D hard to call. The V gene lost 4 bases and the J gene lost 5 bases, with 11 bases spanning the gap. The germline V gene encodes CDR1 ENHRY and CDR2 SYGVKD. The length of the CDR3 is 13 residues. Here the CDR3 reads CAISGTVRETQYF. CDR3 nucleotide sequence: TGTGCCATCAGTGGGACGGTGAGGGAGACCCAGTACTTC.

This rearrangement joins TRBV7-2 to TRBJ2-3, with TRBD2 matching over 8 bases. The length of the CDR3 is 14 residues. Trimming cost V 6 bases and J 0 bases; bases outside gene matches: 2. CDR1 and CDR2 (germline): SGHTA, FQGNSA. The CDR3 nucleotides are TGTGCCAGCAGACTAGCGGCTAGCACAGATACGCAGTATTTT. Translating it yields CASRLAASTDTQYF.

The rearrangement uses TRBV6-5 and TRBJ1-3; D gene uncertain. Trimming stripped 6 bases from V and 7 bases from J, with 10 bases between. The CDR3 sequence is 12 residues long. Per the germline V gene, CDR1 is MNHEY and CDR2 is SVGAGI. The CDR3: CASRSGYNTIYF. The CDR3, as DNA: TGTGCCAGCAGATCGGGGTATAACACCATATATTTT.

The V call is TRBV7-3, the J call TRBJ2-1; a weak D match, TRBD1 (6 bases). Germline loops: CDR1 SGHTA, CDR2 FQGTGA. V dropped 5 bases and J dropped 6 bases, with 17 bases sitting between them. The CDR3 spans 15 residues. The CDR3 DNA reads TGTGCCAGCAGCCTCGGACAGCTCAGGGGCAATGAGCAGTTCTTC. It specifies CASSLGQLRGNEQFF.

The chain uses TRBV12-3 or TRBV12-4 and TRBJ1-2, with D unclear. This CDR3 is 13 amino acids long. V dropped 7 bases and J dropped 2 bases, with 11 bases sitting between them. As DNA, the CDR3 is TGTGCCAGCACCCAACTGAGGAACTATGGCTACACCTTC. Translated, it gives CASTQLRNYGYTF.

This rearrangement joins TRBV7-8 to TRBJ1-4; 8 bases match TRBD1. CDR1 SGHVS and CDR2 FQNEAQ come from the germline V gene. J gave up 2 bases and V 5 bases, and 7 bases lay outside the gene matches. The CDR3 consists of 16 residues. The CDR3 reads CASSPGQGGTNEKLFF. Here the CDR3 DNA reads TGTGCCAGCAGCCCTGGACAGGGTGGGACTAATGAAAAACTGTTTTTT. Complete variable domain (other parts from reference TRBV7-8 and TRBJ1-4): GAGVSQSPRYKVAKRGQDVALRCDPISGHVSLFWYQQALGQGPEFLTYFQNEAQLDKSGLPSDRFFAERPEGSVSTLKIQRTQQEDSAVYLCASSPGQGGTNEKLFFGSGTQLSVL.

The chain joins TRBV24-1 to TRBJ1-5; D ambiguous. Germline CDR1 reads KGHDR; CDR2 reads SFDVKD. Trimming took 6 bases from V and 9 from J, leaving 11 bases between them. The CDR3 has 12 residues. CDR3 region: CATSPGFGPQHF. For the CDR3, the DNA is TGTGCCACCAGTCCCGGTTTTGGGCCCCAGCATTTT.

The gene calls are TRBV5-1 and TRBJ2-3, with unresolved D. The CDR3 length is 14 residues. V lost 5 bases and J 4 bases, leaving 14 bases between the germline ends. CDR1 and CDR2 from the germline V gene are SGHRS and YFSETQ. Written as DNA, the CDR3 is TGCGCCAGCAGACCAAGCCTAACGGCAGATACGCAGTATTTT. Amino acids: CASRPSLTADTQYF.